Below, one T cell receptor (beta chain) is given with its context. Its antigen remains unidentified. The sample belongs to a study of T cell responses to AZD1222 COVID-19 vaccine. V gave up 0 bases and J gave up 8 bases; unmatched junction bases: 12. The germline V gene encodes CDR1 SGDLS and CDR2 YYNGEE. The CDR3 spans 17 residues. The repertoire was sequenced with immunoSEQ multiplex PCR; TCRdb's copy has only in-frame clones and lacks some. The sample lists approximately 140,000 clones, less than 95% occurring once. Study outcomes and limitations: Rises in breadth and depth of Spike-specific TCRs came after two AZD1222 doses. Mostly white British, mostly female donors; authors suggested clonal diversity may be underestimated. Spike was spanned by vaccine-associated CD4 TCRs, which were dominant at 160-218 and 743-854.

The input for sequencing was peripheral blood, taken 28 days after the second dose of the MenACWY control vaccine. The chain is built from TRBV9 and TRBJ2-1; 9 bases agree with TRBD2. The clonotype was recovered from an adult who received the MenACWY meningococcal vaccine as a control. CDR3 residues: CASSVVSGAGGPHEQFF. CDR3 nucleotides: TGTGCCAGCAGCGTAGTGTCTGGGGCGGGAGGGCCGCATGAGCAGTTCTTC.